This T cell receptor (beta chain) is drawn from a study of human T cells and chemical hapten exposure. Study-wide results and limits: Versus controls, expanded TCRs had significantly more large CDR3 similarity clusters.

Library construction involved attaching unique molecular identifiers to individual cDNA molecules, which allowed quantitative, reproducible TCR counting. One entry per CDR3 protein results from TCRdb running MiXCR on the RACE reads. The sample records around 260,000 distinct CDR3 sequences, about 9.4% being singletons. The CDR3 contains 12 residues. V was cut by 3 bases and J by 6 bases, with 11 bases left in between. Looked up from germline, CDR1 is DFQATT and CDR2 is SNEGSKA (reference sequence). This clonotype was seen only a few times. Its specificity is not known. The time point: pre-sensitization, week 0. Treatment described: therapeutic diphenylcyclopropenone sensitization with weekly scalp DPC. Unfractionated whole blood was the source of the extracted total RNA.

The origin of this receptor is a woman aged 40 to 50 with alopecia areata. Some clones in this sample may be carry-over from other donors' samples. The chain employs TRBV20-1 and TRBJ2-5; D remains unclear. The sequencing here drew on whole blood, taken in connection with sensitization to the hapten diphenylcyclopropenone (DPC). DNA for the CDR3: TGCAGTGCTAGGGGTAGTGGCAAGACCCAGTACTTC. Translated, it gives CSARGSGKTQYF.